Listed here are 5 T cell receptor beta chains from one sample, sequenced in a study of identical twins. TCRdb re-derived calls from the 5' RACE reads in MiXCR, one entry per CDR3 protein. The sample lists 280,000 or so distinct CDR3 sequences; approximately 8% were seen once. The sample also formed part of further work on yellow fever vaccine responses in identical twins.

The sequenced material came from memory (CD45RO+) T cells sorted from blood. These receptor sequences come from a woman aged 18-29 years in good health.

The table lists this clonotype with many counts. This chain uses TRBV4-1 with TRBJ2-4, with D unresolved. Germline V gene lookup returns CDR1 MGHRA and CDR2 YSYEKL. The length of the CDR3 is 15 residues. The ends were cut back, 6 bases at V and 0 bases at J, with 12 bases in the middle. The CDR3 DNA is TGCGCCAGCAGTCAGTTGGGGATAGCCAAAAACATTCAGTACTTC. Protein: CASSQLGIAKNIQYF.

This clonotype was counted at least ten times. The chain carries TRBV2 and TRBJ1-6; 9 bases agree with TRBD1. This CDR3 has 18 amino acids. Germline CDR1 and CDR2: SNHLY and FYNNEI. V gave up 3 bases and J gave up 2 bases; unmatched junction bases: 8. The CDR3, as DNA: TGTGCCAGCAGTGACGCGGGACAGGGAAGGACCTATAATTCACCCCTCCACTTT. Translation: CASSDAGQGRTYNSPLHF.

The rearrangement joins TRBV10-3 to TRBJ1-1, with 7 bases matching TRBD1. The CDR3 contains 14 residues. Per the germline V gene, CDR1 is ENHRY and CDR2 is SYGVKD. With 2 bases clipped from V and 2 bases from J, the junction kept 2 bases outside the gene matches. The CDR3 protein is CAISERQGNTEAFF. The CDR3 DNA reads TGTGCCATCAGTGAGAGACAGGGAAACACTGAAGCTTTCTTT.

This sequence joins TRBV2 and TRBJ2-1; D is perhaps TRBD2 (5 bases). This CDR3 comprises 14 residues. The V gene lost 6 bases and the J gene lost 6 bases, with 15 bases spanning the gap. The V gene's germline CDR1 is SNHLY and CDR2 FYNNEI. The CDR3 DNA reads as TGTGCCAGCAGACCCAGGACGGGGAGCAATGAGCAGTTCTTC. Protein product: CASRPRTGSNEQFF.

This clonotype was counted between two and nine times. This chain uses TRBV12-3 or TRBV12-4 with TRBJ1-6, with D perhaps TRBD1 (5 bases). Trimming shortened V by 6 bases and J by 6 bases, and 15 bases separated the two germline ends. The length of the CDR3 is 15 residues. CDR3 bases: TGTGCCAGCAGCCCCGGACACCAAGCTAATTCACCCCTCCACTTT. Its protein is CASSPGHQANSPLHF.